Following are 13 T cell receptor beta chains from one sample sequenced in a study of cytomegalovirus exposure and HLA in healthy donors. Use of 60 Vbeta and 13 Jbeta primers characterized the PCR. Here immunoSEQ multiplex PCR was the method, and the copy in TCRdb shows in-frame clones only, minus some. The sample has about 100,000 clones, 60% to 80% seen once. The sequenced sample was PBMCs. The receptors were sampled from a man in his fifties or sixties in good health and CMV-seropositive.

This chain uses TRBV19 with TRBJ1-6; D ambiguous. This CDR3 is 14 amino acids long. With 6 bases removed from V and 7 bases from J, the gap between germline ends came to 13 bases. Looked up from germline, CDR1 is LNHDA and CDR2 is SQIVND (reference sequence). In DNA form, the CDR3 reads TGTGCCAGTAGGGCGGAGGCAGAAAATTCACCCCTCCACTTT. Residues: CASRAEAENSPLHF.

In its sample, this clone was seen a few times. The rearrangement joins TRBV5-8 to TRBJ2-3; 12 positions match TRBD2. V lost 4 bases, J lost 1 base, and 4 bases stayed unmatched. The V gene's germline CDR1 is SGHTS and CDR2 YDEGEE. CDR3 length equals 16 residues. The CDR3 protein is CASSPRTSGGTDTQYF. CDR3 DNA sequence: TGTGCCAGCAGCCCTCGGACTAGCGGGGGCACAGATACGCAGTATTTT.

J is TRBJ2-2 and V is TRBV7-2; 7 bases fit TRBD2. Germline lookup yields CDR1 SGHTA and CDR2 FQGNSA. With V trimmed by 2 bases and J by 7 bases, 7 bases remained unmatched. The CDR3 has 15 amino acids. The CDR3 sequence is CASSLSETSIGELFF. In DNA form, the CDR3 reads TGTGCCAGCAGCTTATCAGAGACTAGCATCGGGGAGCTGTTTTTT.

The chain recombines TRBV9 with TRBJ1-2, with a possible D match to TRBD1 (6 bases). V lost 3 bases and J lost 6, with 15 bases in between. The V gene's germline CDR1 is SGDLS and CDR2 YYNGEE. The CDR3 runs to 14 residues. For the CDR3, the DNA is TGTGCCAGCAGCGCCCGAGGGGGAGGGAATGGCTACACCTTC. Protein sequence: CASSARGGGNGYTF.

This clone was seen only once. The gene calls are TRBV2 and TRBJ1-4, with 9 bases that match TRBD1. Germline assignment: CDR1 SNHLY and CDR2 FYNNEI. The CDR3 spans 13 residues. Unmatched junction bases numbered 9, after V lost 8 bases and J lost 11 bases. The CDR3 loop is CASERDRVGKLFF. The DNA for the CDR3 is TGTGCCAGCGAGAGGGACAGGGTGGGGAAACTGTTTTTT.

This sequence joins TRBV4-2 and TRBJ2-3, with D possibly matching TRBD1 (5 bases). Germline loops: CDR1 LGHNA, CDR2 YNFKEQ. The CDR3 totals 16 residues. The V end was cut by 1 base, the J end by 3 bases, with 14 bases between. CDR3 in amino acids: CASSQVQGSRTDTQYF. In DNA form, the CDR3 reads TGTGCCAGCAGCCAAGTCCAGGGCTCACGAACAGATACGCAGTATTTT.

By share of the sample, this clone is medium-sized. J is TRBJ1-1 and V is TRBV6-5, with 7 bases fitting TRBD1. Germline CDR1 and CDR2: MNHEY and SVGAGI. V shed 6 bases and J 3 bases; nucleotides not matched to a gene: 4. This CDR3 has 13 residues. This chain's CDR3 is CASSRGQYTEAFF. As DNA, the CDR3 is TGTGCCAGCAGCCGGGGACAGTACACTGAAGCTTTCTTT.

This rearrangement joins TRBV5-1 to TRBJ2-5; 7 bases map to TRBD1. In germline, CDR1 is SGHRS, CDR2 YFSETQ. With 2 bases clipped from V and 5 bases from J, the junction kept 6 bases outside the gene matches. The CDR3 totals 14 residues. CDR3 sequence reads: CASSFGQVWETQYF. CDR3 bases: TGCGCCAGCAGCTTCGGACAGGTGTGGGAGACCCAGTACTTC.

V is TRBV20-1 and J is TRBJ1-1; no definite D call. The CDR3 has 11 residues. The germline CDR1 and CDR2 sequences are DFQATT and SNEGSKA (reference sequence). With 6 bases removed from V and 1 base from J, the gap between germline ends came to 6 bases. This CDR3 reads CSAHTNTEAFF. The CDR3 nucleotides read TGCAGTGCGCACACGAACACTGAAGCTTTCTTT.

This clone came up a few times. The V call is TRBV9, the J call TRBJ1-1; D gene uncertain. V was cut by 0 bases and J by 3 bases, with 6 bases left in between. Germline V CDR1 and CDR2: SGDLS, YYNGEE. This CDR3 comprises 13 residues. CDR3: CASSVATDTEAFF. The CDR3, as DNA: TGTGCCAGCAGCGTAGCCACAGACACTGAAGCTTTCTTT.

The rearrangement uses TRBV15 and TRBJ1-1; D is ambiguous. Trimming left V 1 base short and J 4 bases short, with 10 bases between. Germline loops: CDR1 LNHNV, CDR2 YYDKDF (reference sequence). This CDR3 spans 14 amino acids. The CDR3 DNA is TGTGCCACCAGCAGAGTGGGTAGAGGCACTGAAGCTTTCTTT. It encodes CATSRVGRGTEAFF.

The chain employs TRBV7-3 and TRBJ2-2; TRBD1 matches 8 bases. This CDR3 is 16 amino acids long. Trimming cost V 3 bases and J 4 bases; bases outside gene matches: 7. Germline CDR1 and CDR2: SGHTA and FQGTGA. The CDR3 loop is CASSFMTGVLTGELFF. Written as DNA, the CDR3 is TGTGCCAGCAGCTTCATGACAGGGGTTCTCACCGGGGAGCTGTTTTTT.

The chain joins TRBV10-1 to TRBJ2-3; TRBD2 agrees at 11 bases. The V gene's germline CDR1 is WNHNN and CDR2 SYGVQD (reference sequence). This CDR3 is 15 amino acids long. Trimming cost V 5 bases and J 2 bases; bases outside gene matches: 3. The DNA for the CDR3 is TGCGCCAGCAGTAAGGGACTAGCGGACACAGATACGCAGTATTTT. It yields the protein CASSKGLADTDTQYF.